These T cell receptor beta chains were read from a single sample in a study of T cell responses to AZD1222 COVID-19 vaccine. The protocol was immunoSEQ multiplex PCR, while the TCRdb copy is restricted to in-frame clones and leaves out a portion. The sample has 90,000 to 95,000 clones, 91% seen once; the top ten hold around 6.8%. The material was peripheral blood, obtained on day 0 of AZD1222 vaccination. These receptors came from an adult in good health. Both conserved end residues are part of each CDR3. The order of the fields is clone size, J gene, V gene, D gene, CDR3 DNA, CDR3 protein. A D gene is named only where the DNA matches it firmly. For some rows the clone size is stated as once, few or many, or as a class when expanded; others skip it.

size: .; J: TRBJ1-5; V: TRBV19; D: .; DNA: TGTGCCAGTAGCCTCGAGGCAGTCCTACGGGCCGACCAGCCCCAGCATTTT; CDR3: CASSLEAVLRADQPQHF
size: once; J: TRBJ1-6; V: TRBV6-5; D: .; DNA: TGTGCCAGCAGTTACTTTGGACAGAGAGGCAATTCACCCCTCCACTTT; CDR3: CASSYFGQRGNSPLHF
size: medium-sized; J: TRBJ2-7; V: TRBV6-2/TRBV6-3; D: TRBD2; DNA: TGTGCCAGCAGTTACGGGCTAGCGGGCTCCTACGAGCAGTACTTC; CDR3: CASSYGLAGSYEQYF
size: .; J: TRBJ2-4; V: TRBV19; D: .; DNA: TGTGCCAGTAGTTCTCACAGGGTTCTGAAAGACATTCAGTACTTC; CDR3: CASSSHRVLKDIQYF
size: .; J: TRBJ2-2; V: TRBV7-3; D: .; DNA: TGTGCCAGCAGCTTAGGGGCGAACACCGGGGAGCTGTTTTTT; CDR3: CASSLGANTGELFF
size: once; J: TRBJ2-7; V: TRBV6-5; D: TRBD1; DNA: TGTGCCAGCAGTTTGTTCACAGGGGGCGCAGGGTTCGAGCAGTACTTC; CDR3: CASSLFTGGAGFEQYF
size: once; J: TRBJ2-1; V: TRBV15; D: .; DNA: TGTGCCACCAGCCCGGGCTTAGCTAATGAGCAGTTCTTC; CDR3: CATSPGLANEQFF
size: .; J: TRBJ2-7; V: TRBV20-1; D: TRBD2; DNA: TGCAGACCGGCGGGAGCCCACGAGCAGTACTTC; CDR3: CRPAGAHEQYF
size: .; J: TRBJ1-2; V: TRBV7-8; D: .; DNA: TGTGCCAGCAGCTTAGGGCGGGCTAACTATGGCTACACCTTC; CDR3: CASSLGRANYGYTF
size: .; J: TRBJ2-5; V: TRBV5-1; D: TRBD2; DNA: TGCGCCAGCATCGGACTAGCGGGAGGGCCCGGGGAGACCCAGTACTTC; CDR3: CASIGLAGGPGETQYF
size: .; J: TRBJ2-3; V: TRBV7-2; D: .; DNA: TGTGCCAGCAGCTTACGTCTCCAGACCAATACGCAGTATTTT; CDR3: CASSLRLQTNTQYF
size: .; J: TRBJ1-6; V: TRBV7-3; D: .; DNA: TGTGCCAGCAGCTTACAAAATAATTCACCCCTCCACTTT; CDR3: CASSLQNNSPLHF
size: .; J: TRBJ1-2; V: TRBV9; D: .; DNA: TGTGCCAGCAGCGGGCAGGGGCCTGGCTACACCTTC; CDR3: CASSGQGPGYTF
size: .; J: TRBJ2-5; V: TRBV27; D: TRBD2; DNA: TGTGCCAGTTTCGGACTAGCGGGAGGACCCCAAGAGACCCAGTACTTC; CDR3: CASFGLAGGPQETQYF
size: few; J: TRBJ1-1; V: TRBV27; D: TRBD1; DNA: TGTGCCAGCAGTTTACATACGGGACAGGGGGCGACTGAAGCTTTCTTT; CDR3: CASSLHTGQGATEAFF
size: .; J: TRBJ1-1; V: TRBV19; D: TRBD1; DNA: TGTGCCAGTGGATCATCAGGGGGAGCTTTCTTT; CDR3: CASGSSGGAFF
size: once; J: TRBJ1-5; V: TRBV28; D: .; DNA: TGTGCCAGCGCCGGGGGGGAAGGCGGTCAGCCCCAGCATTTT; CDR3: CASAGGEGGQPQHF
size: .; J: TRBJ1-2; V: TRBV2; D: TRBD1; DNA: TGTGCCAGCAGCCCGGCAGGACAGGGGGGAAACTATGGCTACACCTTC; CDR3: CASSPAGQGGNYGYTF
size: many; J: TRBJ1-2; V: TRBV29-1; D: TRBD1; DNA: TGCAGCGTTGAGTCAGGGGGCGGTCGTGGCTACACCTTC; CDR3: CSVESGGGRGYTF
size: .; J: TRBJ1-4; V: TRBV28; D: .; DNA: TGTGCCAGCAGTCGAGAGGCGGGCGTAGAAAAACTGTTTTTT; CDR3: CASSREAGVEKLFF
size: .; J: TRBJ2-2; V: TRBV2; D: TRBD1; DNA: TGTGCCAGCAGTATAAACAGGGGGCCCGGGGAGCTGTTTTTT; CDR3: CASSINRGPGELFF
size: once; J: TRBJ2-7; V: TRBV5-1; D: TRBD1; DNA: TGCGCCAGCAGCTCCTTCCGGGACAGGGGGAAGAACGAGCAGTACTTC; CDR3: CASSSFRDRGKNEQYF
size: .; J: TRBJ2-1; V: TRBV19; D: .; DNA: TGTGCCAGTAGTCCGTGGACTATGGGCAATGAGCAGTTCTTC; CDR3: CASSPWTMGNEQFF
size: .; J: TRBJ1-2; V: TRBV6-5; D: TRBD1; DNA: TGTGCCAGCAGCCCCGACAGGGCCCAATATGGCTACACCTTC; CDR3: CASSPDRAQYGYTF
size: .; J: TRBJ2-7; V: TRBV5-1; D: .; DNA: TGCGCCAGCAGCTCCAACTACGAGCAGTACTTC; CDR3: CASSSNYEQYF
size: .; J: TRBJ2-5; V: TRBV21-1; D: .; DNA: TGTGCCAGCAGCCACAGGAGGGACAGACAAGAGACCCAGTACTTC; CDR3: CASSHRRDRQETQYF
size: .; J: TRBJ1-2; V: TRBV9; D: TRBD1; DNA: TGTGCCAGCAGCGGGCTACAGGGGTTGGTCGGCTACACCTTC; CDR3: CASSGLQGLVGYTF
size: .; J: TRBJ2-1; V: TRBV4-2; D: .; DNA: TGTGCCAGCAGCTTCGGGGCAGGAAGCTCCTACAATGAGCAGTTCTTC; CDR3: CASSFGAGSSYNEQFF
size: .; J: TRBJ1-6; V: TRBV27; D: .; DNA: TGTGCCAGCAGTTCGCGGGGTAGGGGTTCACCCCTCCACTTT; CDR3: CASSSRGRGSPLHF
size: .; J: TRBJ2-7; V: TRBV6-5; D: TRBD1; DNA: TGTGCCAGCAGGGACGGGACAGGGCGCTACGAGCAGTACTTC; CDR3: CASRDGTGRYEQYF
size: .; J: TRBJ1-2; V: TRBV28; D: TRBD1; DNA: TGTGCCAGCAGCCCCGGACAGGGAGTTTGGTATGGCTACACCTTC; CDR3: CASSPGQGVWYGYTF
size: .; J: TRBJ2-7; V: TRBV10-3; D: .; DNA: TGTGCCATCAGCTCCTTAGCTACTAGCTCCTACGAGCAGTACTTC; CDR3: CAISSLATSSYEQYF
size: .; J: TRBJ1-5; V: TRBV5-1; D: .; DNA: TGCGCCAGCAGCTTGGAAGGGCATCAGCCCCAGCATTTT; CDR3: CASSLEGHQPQHF
size: .; J: TRBJ1-3; V: TRBV5-4; D: .; DNA: TGTGCCAGCAGCTTAAGGGGAAGCTCTGGAAACACCATATATTTT; CDR3: CASSLRGSSGNTIYF
size: .; J: TRBJ1-6; V: TRBV3-1/TRBV3-2; D: .; DNA: TGTGCCAGCAGCCTGGCCCCCGTATCCGCTAATTCACCCCTCCACTTT; CDR3: CASSLAPVSANSPLHF
size: .; J: TRBJ2-7; V: TRBV19; D: TRBD1; DNA: TGTGCCAGTAGTATAGCTAGGGACAGGCCCTCCTACGAGCAGTACTTC; CDR3: CASSIARDRPSYEQYF
size: .; J: TRBJ1-4; V: TRBV2; D: .; DNA: TGTGCCAGCAGTGGGACCGAGAATGAAAAACTGTTTTTT; CDR3: CASSGTENEKLFF
size: .; J: TRBJ1-2; V: TRBV7-9; D: TRBD1; DNA: TGTGCCAGCAGCAGGACAGGAGAACGGGGCTACACCTTC; CDR3: CASSRTGERGYTF
size: .; J: TRBJ1-5; V: TRBV18; D: TRBD1; DNA: TGTGCCAGCTCACGGGACAGGGGTTCGCCCCAGCATTTT; CDR3: CASSRDRGSPQHF
size: .; J: TRBJ1-1; V: TRBV5-1; D: .; DNA: TGCGCCAGCAGCTTCGGGGGGGCGAGCACTGAAGCTTTCTTT; CDR3: CASSFGGASTEAFF
size: .; J: TRBJ1-6; V: TRBV2; D: .; DNA: TGTGCCAGCAGTCTCTCCTACCGCGATAATTCACCCCTCCACTTT; CDR3: CASSLSYRDNSPLHF
size: once; J: TRBJ1-4; V: TRBV6-2/TRBV6-3; D: TRBD1; DNA: TGTGCCAGCAGTTACGGGACAGGTGATAATGAAAAACTGTTTTTT; CDR3: CASSYGTGDNEKLFF
size: .; J: TRBJ1-1; V: TRBV4-3; D: TRBD1; DNA: TGCGCCAGCAGGTTGGGACAGAACATGAACACTGAAGCTTTCTTT; CDR3: CASRLGQNMNTEAFF
size: .; J: TRBJ2-2; V: TRBV7-3; D: .; DNA: TGTGCCAGCACAGGGTCCGGGGAGCTGTTTTTT; CDR3: CASTGSGELFF
size: .; J: TRBJ2-1; V: TRBV19; D: TRBD2; DNA: TGTGCCAGTAGACCCGGGACTAGCGGGAGAAATGAGCAGTTCTTC; CDR3: CASRPGTSGRNEQFF
size: .; J: TRBJ2-7; V: TRBV21-1; D: .; DNA: TGTGCCAGCAGCAAAGGGCTTACTTACGAGCAGTACTTC; CDR3: CASSKGLTYEQYF
size: once; J: TRBJ1-4; V: TRBV30; D: .; DNA: TGTGCCTGGAGAAAAGGGTATAATGAAAAACTGTTTTTT; CDR3: CAWRKGYNEKLFF
size: .; J: TRBJ2-7; V: TRBV5-4; D: TRBD1; DNA: TGTGCCAGCAGCTTGACGGGACGGGACAGGGGGCAGTACTTC; CDR3: CASSLTGRDRGQYF
size: .; J: TRBJ2-2; V: TRBV4-1; D: .; DNA: TGCGCCAGCAGCCAAGAGGCCAGGGGGGGGAACACCGGGGAGCTGTTTTTT; CDR3: CASSQEARGGNTGELFF
size: .; J: TRBJ2-3; V: TRBV11-2; D: TRBD2; DNA: TGTGCCAGCAGCTACTTGACTAGCGGGGGCACAGATACGCAGTATTTT; CDR3: CASSYLTSGGTDTQYF
size: few; J: TRBJ2-2; V: TRBV6-5; D: .; DNA: TGTGCCAGCAGTTACTCCCCGGAAATCGGGGAGCTGTTTTTT; CDR3: CASSYSPEIGELFF
size: .; J: TRBJ1-2; V: TRBV18; D: TRBD1; DNA: TGTGCCAGCTCACCCGGGCAGGGGGGAGCTAACTATGGCTACACCTTC; CDR3: CASSPGQGGANYGYTF
size: .; J: TRBJ1-2; V: TRBV6-1; D: .; DNA: TGTGCCAGCAGTGATTCGGGACGGATCTATGGCTACACCTTC; CDR3: CASSDSGRIYGYTF
size: few; J: TRBJ2-7; V: TRBV28; D: .; DNA: TGTGCCAGCAGTTTTCAAAACTACGAGCAGTACTTC; CDR3: CASSFQNYEQYF
size: few; J: TRBJ2-7; V: TRBV6-6; D: .; DNA: TGTGCCAGCAGTTACTTTCAACCGTCCTACGAGCAGTACTTC; CDR3: CASSYFQPSYEQYF
size: .; J: TRBJ2-5; V: TRBV11-2; D: TRBD1; DNA: TGTGCCAGCAGCTTAGATTGGACAGGGGAGGCAGAGACCCAGTACTTC; CDR3: CASSLDWTGEAETQYF
size: .; J: TRBJ2-5; V: TRBV7-2; D: .; DNA: TGTGCCAGCAGCTTAATGCGGGAGACCCAGTACTTC; CDR3: CASSLMRETQYF
size: few; J: TRBJ1-6; V: TRBV5-1; D: .; DNA: TGCGCCAGCAGCGCGTCGGGGGGCCGTAATTCACCCCTCCACTTT; CDR3: CASSASGGRNSPLHF
size: .; J: TRBJ2-7; V: TRBV29-1; D: TRBD1; DNA: TGCAGCGCCGGGCGGACAGGGGGCTTCGACGAGCAGTACTTC; CDR3: CSAGRTGGFDEQYF